This T cell receptor beta chain was captured in a study of cytomegalovirus exposure and HLA in healthy donors. General study findings and limits: A list of 150 to 200 TCR beta chains associated with cytomegalovirus was given. Most observed TCR sequences were rare, whereas some public TCRs were detected in many donors.

Points on this clone: As yet, its antigen is unknown.

Generated by immunoSEQ multiplex PCR, the TCRdb table keeps only in-frame clones and is missing some. The sample yields 89,000 or so clones, approximately 93% seen once. Sequenced input: PBMCs. This TCR was recovered from a woman in her twenties or thirties in good health and CMV-seropositive.

The CDR3 reads CASRQGSDTGELFF. Here the CDR3 DNA reads TGTGCCAGCAGACAGGGGTCGGACACCGGGGAGCTGTTTTTT. The chain is built from TRBV6-4 and TRBJ2-2; 7 bases align to TRBD1. CDR3 length: 14 amino acids. Germline V gene data show CDR1 as MRHNA and CDR2 as SNTAGT. V dropped 6 bases and J dropped 3; count of bases not matched to a gene: 4.